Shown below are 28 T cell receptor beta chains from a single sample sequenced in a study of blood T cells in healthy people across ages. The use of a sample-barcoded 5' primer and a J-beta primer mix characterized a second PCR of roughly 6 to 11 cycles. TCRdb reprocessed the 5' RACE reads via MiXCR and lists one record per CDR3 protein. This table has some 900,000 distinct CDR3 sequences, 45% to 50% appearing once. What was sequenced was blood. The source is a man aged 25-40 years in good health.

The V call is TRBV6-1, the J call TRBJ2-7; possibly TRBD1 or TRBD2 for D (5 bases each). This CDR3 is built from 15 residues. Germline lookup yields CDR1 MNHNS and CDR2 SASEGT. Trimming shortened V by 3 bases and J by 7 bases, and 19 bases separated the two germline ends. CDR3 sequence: CASSDGDGSYNEQYF. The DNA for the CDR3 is TGTGCCAGCAGTGATGGGGACGGTTCCTACAATGAGCAGTACTTC.

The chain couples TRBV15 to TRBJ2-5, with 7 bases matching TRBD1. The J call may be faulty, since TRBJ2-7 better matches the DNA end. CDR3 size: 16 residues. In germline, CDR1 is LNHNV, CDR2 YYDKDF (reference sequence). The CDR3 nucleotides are TGTGCCACCAGCAGCCCCAGTGGAGGACAGGTGGTCGAGCAGTACTTC. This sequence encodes CATSSPSGGQVVEQYF.

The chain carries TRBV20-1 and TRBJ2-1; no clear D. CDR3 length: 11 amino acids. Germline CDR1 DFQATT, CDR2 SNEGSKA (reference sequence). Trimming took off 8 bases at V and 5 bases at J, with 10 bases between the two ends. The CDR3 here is CSTTVNNEQFF. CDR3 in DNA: TGCAGTACCACAGTCAACAATGAGCAGTTCTTC.

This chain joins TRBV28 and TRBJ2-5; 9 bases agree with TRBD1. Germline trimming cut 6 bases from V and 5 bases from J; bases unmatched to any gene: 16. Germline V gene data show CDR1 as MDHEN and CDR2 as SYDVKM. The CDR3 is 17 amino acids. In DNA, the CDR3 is TGTGCCAGCAGCTCTTACTCGGAGGGACAGGGTAGCGAGACCCAGTACTTC. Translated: CASSSYSEGQGSETQYF.

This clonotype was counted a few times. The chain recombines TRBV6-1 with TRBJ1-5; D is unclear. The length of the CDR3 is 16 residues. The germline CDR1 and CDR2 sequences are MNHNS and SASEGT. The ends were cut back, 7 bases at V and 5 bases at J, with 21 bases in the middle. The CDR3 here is CASTQRLLGSDQPQHF. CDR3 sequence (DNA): TGTGCCAGCACCCAAAGGCTCCTCGGGTCGGATCAGCCCCAGCATTTT.

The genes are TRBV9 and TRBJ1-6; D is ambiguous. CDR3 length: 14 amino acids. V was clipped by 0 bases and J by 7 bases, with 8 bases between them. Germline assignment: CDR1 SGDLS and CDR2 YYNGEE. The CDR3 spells CASSVEQSNSPLHF. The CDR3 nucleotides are TGTGCCAGCAGCGTAGAACAGAGCAATTCACCCCTCCACTTT.

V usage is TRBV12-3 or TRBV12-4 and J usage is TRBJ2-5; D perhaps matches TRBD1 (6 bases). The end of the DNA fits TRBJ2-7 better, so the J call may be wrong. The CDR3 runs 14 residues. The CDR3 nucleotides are TGTGCCAGCAGTTTTGCTGGGGGCAAGGTCGAGCAGTACTTC. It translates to CASSFAGGKVEQYF.

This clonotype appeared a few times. The CDR3 nucleotides read TGTGCCAGCAGCCCAAGGACAGACTATAATTCACCCCTCCACTTT. It translates to CASSPRTDYNSPLHF. The chain couples TRBV9 to TRBJ1-6, with D possibly matching TRBD1 (6 bases). The CDR3 is 15 residues long. CDR1 SGDLS and CDR2 YYNGEE come from the germline V gene. Trimming left V 4 bases short and J 3 bases short, with 11 bases between. Drawing the rest from reference TRBV9 and TRBJ1-6, the complete variable domain is DSGVTQTPKHLITATGQRVTLRCSPRSGDLSVYWYQQSLDQGLQFLIQYYNGEERAKGNILERFSAQQFPDLHSELNLSSLELGDSALYFCASSPRTDYNSPLHFGNGTRLTVT.

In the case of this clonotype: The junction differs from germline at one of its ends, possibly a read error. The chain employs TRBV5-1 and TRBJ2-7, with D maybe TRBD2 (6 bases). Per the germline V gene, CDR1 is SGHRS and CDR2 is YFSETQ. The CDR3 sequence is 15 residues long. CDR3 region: CASSWRAGDFYGQYF. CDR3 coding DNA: TGCGCCAGCAGCTGGAGGGCGGGTGATTTCTACGGGCAGTACTTC.

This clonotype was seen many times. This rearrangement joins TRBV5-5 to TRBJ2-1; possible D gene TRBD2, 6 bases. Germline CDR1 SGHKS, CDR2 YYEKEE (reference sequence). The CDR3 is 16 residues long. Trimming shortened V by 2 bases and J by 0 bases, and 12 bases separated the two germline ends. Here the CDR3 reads CASSFFSAGSYNEQFF. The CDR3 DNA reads TGTGCCAGCAGCTTTTTTTCAGCGGGCTCCTACAATGAGCAGTTCTTC.

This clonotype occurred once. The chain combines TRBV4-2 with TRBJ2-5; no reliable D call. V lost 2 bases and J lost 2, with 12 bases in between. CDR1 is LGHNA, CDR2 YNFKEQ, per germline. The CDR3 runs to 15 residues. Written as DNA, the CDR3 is TGTGCCAGCAGCCAACCGGGCCTGGGGCAAGAGACCCAGTACTTC. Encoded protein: CASSQPGLGQETQYF.

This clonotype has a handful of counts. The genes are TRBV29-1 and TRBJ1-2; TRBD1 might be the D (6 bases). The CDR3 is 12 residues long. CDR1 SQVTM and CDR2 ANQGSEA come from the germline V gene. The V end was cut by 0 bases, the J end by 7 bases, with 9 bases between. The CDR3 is CSVEEGASGYTF. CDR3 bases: TGCAGCGTTGAAGAGGGGGCCAGTGGCTACACCTTC. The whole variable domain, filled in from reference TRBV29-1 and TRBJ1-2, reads SAVISQKPSRDICQRGTSLTIQCQVDSQVTMMFWYRQQPGQSLTLIATANQGSEATYESGFVIDKFPISRPNLTFSTLTVSNMSPEDSSIYLCSVEEGASGYTFGSGTRLTVV.

The CDR3 region has the DNA TGTGCCAGCACGGAGGACTTAGATACGCAGTATTTT. Its protein product is CASTEDLDTQYF. The chain joins TRBV6-1 to TRBJ2-3, with D maybe TRBD2 (5 bases). This CDR3 is 12 amino acids long. V lost 7 bases, J lost 5 bases, and 10 bases lay in between. The germline V gene has CDR1 MNHNS and CDR2 SASEGT.

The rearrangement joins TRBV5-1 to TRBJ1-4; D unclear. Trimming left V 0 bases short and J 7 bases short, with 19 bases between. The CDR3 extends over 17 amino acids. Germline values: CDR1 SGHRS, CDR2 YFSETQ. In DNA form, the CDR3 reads TGCGCCAGCAGCTTGGAAGGCGGCGACGGAATGGGTGAAAAACTGTTTTTT. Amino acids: CASSLEGGDGMGEKLFF. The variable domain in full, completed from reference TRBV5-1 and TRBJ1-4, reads KAGVTQTPRYLIKTRGQQVTLSCSPISGHRSVSWYQQTPGQGLQFLFEYFSETQRNKGNFPGRFSGRQFSNSRSEMNVSTLELGDSALYLCASSLEGGDGMGEKLFFGSGTQLSVL.

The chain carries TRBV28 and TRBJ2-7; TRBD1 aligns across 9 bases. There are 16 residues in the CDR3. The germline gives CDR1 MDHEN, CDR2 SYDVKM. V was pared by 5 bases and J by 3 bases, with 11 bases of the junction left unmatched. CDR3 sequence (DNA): TGTGCCAGCAGTCTAGGCGAAACAGGGGGCATCTACGAGCAGTACTTC. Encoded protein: CASSLGETGGIYEQYF.

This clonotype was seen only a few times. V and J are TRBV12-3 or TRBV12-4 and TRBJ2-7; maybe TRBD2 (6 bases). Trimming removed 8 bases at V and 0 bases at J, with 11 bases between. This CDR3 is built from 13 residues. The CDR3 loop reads CASLSGSSYEQYF. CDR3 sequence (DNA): TGTGCCAGCCTGTCCGGGAGCTCCTACGAGCAGTACTTC.

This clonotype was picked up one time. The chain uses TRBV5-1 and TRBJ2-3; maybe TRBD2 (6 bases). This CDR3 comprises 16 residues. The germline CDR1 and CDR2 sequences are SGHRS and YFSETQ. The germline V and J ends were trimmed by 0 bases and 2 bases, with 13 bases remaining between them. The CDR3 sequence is CASSLVSRGYTDTQYF. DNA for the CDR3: TGCGCCAGCAGCTTGGTTTCCCGGGGGTACACAGATACGCAGTATTTT.

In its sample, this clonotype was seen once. CDR3 region: CSTNPFDTQYF. The CDR3, as DNA: TGCAGCACGAACCCCTTTGATACGCAGTATTTT. The V gene is TRBV29-1, the J gene TRBJ2-3; D gene ambiguous. This CDR3 has 11 residues. Germline V gene sequence: CDR1 SQVTM, CDR2 ANQGSEA. Trimming left V 8 bases short and J 6 bases short, with 12 bases between.

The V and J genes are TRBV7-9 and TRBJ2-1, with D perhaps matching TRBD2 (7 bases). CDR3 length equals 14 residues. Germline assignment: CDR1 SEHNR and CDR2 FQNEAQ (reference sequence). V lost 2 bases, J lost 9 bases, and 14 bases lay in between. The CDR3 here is CASSLSGTTGEQFF. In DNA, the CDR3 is TGTGCCAGCAGCTTAAGCGGGACAACGGGTGAGCAGTTCTTC.

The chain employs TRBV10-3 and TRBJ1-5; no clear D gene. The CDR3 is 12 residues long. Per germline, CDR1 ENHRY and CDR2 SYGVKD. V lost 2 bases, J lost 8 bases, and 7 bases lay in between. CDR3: CAISERSEPQHF. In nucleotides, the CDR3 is TGTGCCATCAGTGAGAGGTCGGAGCCCCAGCATTTT.

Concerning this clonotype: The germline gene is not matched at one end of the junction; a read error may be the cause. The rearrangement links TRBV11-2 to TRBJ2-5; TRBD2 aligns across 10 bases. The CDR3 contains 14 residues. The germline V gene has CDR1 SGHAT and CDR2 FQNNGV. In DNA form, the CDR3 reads TGTGCCAGCAGCCTAGACCCTGGGACTAGCGCACAGTACTTC. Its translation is CASSLDPGTSAQYF.

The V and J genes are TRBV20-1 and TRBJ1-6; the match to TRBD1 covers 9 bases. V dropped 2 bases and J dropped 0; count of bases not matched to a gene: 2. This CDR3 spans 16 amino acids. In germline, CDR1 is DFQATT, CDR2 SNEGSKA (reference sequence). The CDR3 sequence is CSARPGQGSYNSPLHF. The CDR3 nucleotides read TGCAGTGCTAGACCGGGACAGGGCTCCTATAATTCACCCCTCCACTTT.

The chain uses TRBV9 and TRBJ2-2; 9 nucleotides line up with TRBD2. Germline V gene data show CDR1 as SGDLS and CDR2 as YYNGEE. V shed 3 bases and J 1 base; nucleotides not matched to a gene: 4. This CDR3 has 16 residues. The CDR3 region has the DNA TGTGCCAGCAGCGGGAGCGGGGGGAAGAACACCGGGGAGCTGTTTTTT. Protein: CASSGSGGKNTGELFF.

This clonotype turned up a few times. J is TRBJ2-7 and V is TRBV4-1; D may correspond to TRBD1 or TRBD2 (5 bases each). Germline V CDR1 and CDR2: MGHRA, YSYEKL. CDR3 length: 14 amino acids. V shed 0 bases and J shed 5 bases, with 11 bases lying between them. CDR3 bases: TGCGCCAGCAGCCAAGACCGGGGCCTCGACGAGCAGTACTTC. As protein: CASSQDRGLDEQYF.

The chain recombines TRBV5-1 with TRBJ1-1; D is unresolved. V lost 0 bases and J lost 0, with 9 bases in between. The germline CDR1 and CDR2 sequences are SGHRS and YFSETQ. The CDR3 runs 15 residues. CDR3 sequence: CASSLGEAVNTEAFF. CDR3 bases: TGCGCCAGCAGCTTGGGTGAAGCCGTGAACACTGAAGCTTTCTTT.

Here the CDR3 reads CASSPSTGGVVDTQYF. The CDR3 nucleotides read TGTGCCAGCAGCCCCTCGACAGGGGGTGTCGTAGATACGCAGTATTTT. The chain joins TRBV7-2 to TRBJ2-3; the match to TRBD1 covers 9 bases. V gave up 5 bases and J gave up 5 bases; unmatched junction bases: 11. CDR1 and CDR2 from the germline V gene are SGHTA and FQGNSA. The CDR3 consists of 16 residues.

CDR3: CAWGDQHTEAFF. The CDR3 nucleotides read TGTGCCTGGGGCGATCAACACACTGAAGCTTTCTTT. V and J are TRBV30 and TRBJ1-1, with unresolved D. CDR3 length: 12 amino acids. The germline V gene has CDR1 GTSNPN and CDR2 SVGIG (reference sequence). Trimming cost V 5 bases and J 3 bases, with 10 bases left between them.

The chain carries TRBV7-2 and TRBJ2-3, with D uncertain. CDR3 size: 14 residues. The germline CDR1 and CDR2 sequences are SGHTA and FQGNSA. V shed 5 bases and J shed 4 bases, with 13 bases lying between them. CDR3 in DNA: TGTGCCAGCAGCGCTCACTCAGGTCCAGATACGCAGTATTTT. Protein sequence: CASSAHSGPDTQYF.